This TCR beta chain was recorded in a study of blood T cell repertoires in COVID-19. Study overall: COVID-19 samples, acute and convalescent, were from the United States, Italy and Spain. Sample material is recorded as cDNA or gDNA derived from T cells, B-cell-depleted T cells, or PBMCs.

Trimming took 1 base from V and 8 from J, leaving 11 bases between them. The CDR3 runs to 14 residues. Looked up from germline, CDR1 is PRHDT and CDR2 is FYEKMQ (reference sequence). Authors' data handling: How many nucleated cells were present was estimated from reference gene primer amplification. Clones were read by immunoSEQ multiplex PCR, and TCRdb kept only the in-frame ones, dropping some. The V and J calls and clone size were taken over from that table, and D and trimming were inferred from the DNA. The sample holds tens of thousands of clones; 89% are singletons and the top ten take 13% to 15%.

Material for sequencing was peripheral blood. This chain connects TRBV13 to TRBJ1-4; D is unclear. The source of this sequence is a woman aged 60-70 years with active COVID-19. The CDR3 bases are TGTGCCAGCAGCTTAGCACGTGGGCACGAAAAACTGTTTTTT. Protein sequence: CASSLARGHEKLFF.